This entry lists 19 T cell receptor beta chains sequenced from one sample in a study of tumor-infiltrating lymphocytes in primary liver carcinoma. Out of unsorted whole blood came the blood RNA, and germline DNA was extracted as well. From about 530 ng total RNA, TCR beta cDNA was generated with a primer in the constant region. Three nested multiplex PCR rounds, a slightly modified ARM-PCR method, built the TCR beta libraries. Investigators reported that the first two PCR rounds, at around 10 cycles each, used TRBV1-TRBV30 forward primers with a C-beta reverse primer. One entry per CDR3 protein, called by TCRdb with MiXCR from the multiplex PCR reads. Seen here are approximately 300,000 distinct CDR3 sequences, over 55% observed once, and the top ten hold around 9.5%. Specimen: peripheral blood. These receptors originate from a man aged 35 to 55 with primary liver carcinoma and hepatitis B virus infection.

In this sample, this clonotype turned up many times. The gene calls are TRBV4-2 and TRBJ1-2; D is unclear. The ends were cut back, 0 bases at V and 0 bases at J, with 8 bases in the middle. The CDR3 runs 15 residues. Germline assignment: CDR1 LGHNA and CDR2 YNFKEQ. Written as DNA, the CDR3 is TGTGCCAGCAGCCAAGATCCTGCTGCTAACTATGGCTACACCTTC. The encoded protein is CASSQDPAANYGYTF.

This clonotype has ten or more counts. The J gene is TRBJ2-1, the V gene TRBV11-2; the match to TRBD2 covers 10 bases. V lost 4 bases to trimming and J lost 3 bases; unmatched junction nucleotides: 9. This CDR3 spans 17 amino acids. Germline CDR1 is SGHAT and CDR2 is FQNNGV. As DNA, the CDR3 is TGTGCCAGCAGCTCAACCGGGACTAGCGAATTCTACAATGAGCAGTTCTTC. Its protein product is CASSSTGTSEFYNEQFF.

V gene TRBV28 combines with J gene TRBJ2-1, with 9 bases matching TRBD1. Germline CDR1 MDHEN, CDR2 SYDVKM. The length of the CDR3 is 16 residues. J gave up 5 bases and V 4 bases, and 9 bases lay outside the gene matches. In DNA, the CDR3 is TGTGCCAGCAGTTCAACCCTCGGGACAGGGAACAATGAGCAGTTCTTC. This codes for CASSSTLGTGNNEQFF.

To note about this clonotype: Compared with germline, one end of the junction differs, possibly owing to a read error. V gene TRBV6-2 or TRBV6-3 combines with J gene TRBJ2-1; TRBD2 agrees at 15 bases. The germline CDR1 and CDR2 sequences are MNHEY and SVGEGT. The CDR3 spans 18 residues. CDR3 nucleotides: TGTACCACCAGTTACCCAGGGACTAGCGGGAGGAGGTACAATGACCAGTTCTTC. Translated, it gives CTTSYPGTSGRRYNDQFF.

The rearrangement joins TRBV2 to TRBJ2-5; D is possibly TRBD1 (6 bases). The germline gives CDR1 SNHLY, CDR2 FYNNEI. This CDR3 has 13 residues. Trimming stripped 11 bases from V and 5 bases from J, with 18 bases between. The CDR3 DNA follows: TGTGCCTCCGCACTGGGGGCGAGGGAGACCCAGTACTTC. Translated: CASALGARETQYF.

A note on this clonotype: A clone one base away is much larger, so this may be a read error. CDR3 residues: CPSNPTGRNQPQHF. CDR3 nucleotide sequence: TGTCCCAGCAATCCGACAGGTCGCAATCAGCCCCAGCATTTT. The rearrangement links TRBV6-1 to TRBJ1-5; TRBD1 might be the D (6 bases). Per germline, CDR1 MNHNS and CDR2 SASEGT. The CDR3 spans 14 residues.

The rearrangement uses TRBV5-4 and TRBJ2-3; TRBD1 might be the D (6 bases). Between the trimmed V and J ends, which lost 2 bases and 6 bases, there was a span of 13 bases. Germline assignment: CDR1 SGHNT and CDR2 YYREEE (reference sequence). The CDR3 sequence is 14 residues long. CDR3 sequence reads: CASSFVTGMDTQYF. CDR3 sequence (DNA): TGTGCCAGCAGCTTTGTAACAGGGATGGATACGCAGTATTTT.

This rearrangement joins TRBV28 to TRBJ2-7; D might be TRBD1 (6 bases). The CDR3 consists of 15 residues. Germline CDR1 and CDR2: MDHEN and SYDVKM. The V end was cut by 5 bases, the J end by 2 bases, with 16 bases between. DNA for the CDR3: TGTGCCAGCAGTCCAGGAAAGGGGGACACCTACGAGCAGTACTTC. The encoded protein is CASSPGKGDTYEQYF.

This clonotype was counted only a few times. V usage is TRBV28 and J usage is TRBJ2-4; 11 bases map to TRBD2. The CDR3 is made up of 19 amino acids. Germline loops: CDR1 MDHEN, CDR2 SYDVKM. V lost 8 bases to trimming and J lost 1 base; unmatched junction nucleotides: 16. CDR3 DNA sequence: TGTGCCAGCGCATTACTAGCGGGAGTTTCCCGGGGGGCCAAAAACATTCAGTACTTC. Its protein product is CASALLAGVSRGAKNIQYF.

Only a few counts were recorded for this clonotype. The chain links TRBV30 to TRBJ1-5, with D hard to call. Germline CDR1 is GTSNPN and CDR2 is SVGIG (reference sequence). The CDR3 has 14 residues. The germline V and J ends were trimmed by 1 base and 7 bases, with 14 bases remaining between them. CDR3 coding DNA: TGTGCCTGGAGTGAGTCGACGGGGTCCCAGCCCCAGCATTTT. As protein: CAWSESTGSQPQHF.

In this sample, this clonotype turned up a few times. The chain recombines TRBV30 with TRBJ1-1; D unclear. V was pared by 1 base and J by 2 bases, with 14 bases between. Germline CDR1 is GTSNPN and CDR2 is SVGIG (reference sequence). The CDR3 consists of 15 residues. The CDR3 loop reads CAWSGTRGLNTEAFF. The DNA for the CDR3 is TGTGCCTGGAGTGGTACCCGCGGGTTAAACACTGAAGCTTTCTTT.

Of note for this clonotype: A single base separates this from a much larger clone, so it may be a read error. The chain has TRBV6-1 and TRBJ2-7; D is uncertain. The CDR3 loop spans 12 amino acids. Germline V gene data show CDR1 as MNHNS and CDR2 as SASEGT. In DNA form, the CDR3 reads TGTGCCGGCAGAGGCGACGCCTACGAGCAGTACTTC. Its translation: CAGRGDAYEQYF.

The chain recombines TRBV11-2 with TRBJ2-5, with D unclear. V was clipped by 5 bases and J by 9 bases, with 16 bases between them. CDR1 is SGHAT, CDR2 FQNNGV, per germline. The CDR3 spans 13 residues. The CDR3 loop reads CASSPHVGESQYF. The CDR3 DNA is TGTGCCAGCAGCCCCCATGTGGGTGAGTCCCAGTACTTC.

The J gene is TRBJ2-3, the V gene TRBV6-6; 10 bases align to TRBD2. The CDR3 sequence is 15 residues long. CDR1 is MNHNY and CDR2 is SVGAGI in the germline V gene (reference sequence). V dropped 10 bases and J dropped 4; count of bases not matched to a gene: 11. The CDR3 DNA reads as TGTGCCAACACTCTAAGCGGGAGGGGCTCAGATACGCAGTATTTT. Its translation: CANTLSGRGSDTQYF.

This clonotype was seen many times. The CDR3, as DNA: TGTGCCAGCAGTTACCCGCTAGGGACCCAGTACTTC. Translation: CASSYPLGTQYF. The J gene is TRBJ2-5, the V gene TRBV6-5; no clear D. V gave up 2 bases and J gave up 7 bases, with 8 bases separating them. CDR1 MNHEY and CDR2 SVGAGI come from the germline V gene. The CDR3 covers 12 residues.

Ten or more counts support this clonotype. The gene calls are TRBV11-3 and TRBJ2-6; D not resolved. The germline V gene encodes CDR1 SGHNT and CDR2 YENEEA. Trimming left V 4 bases short and J 0 bases short, with 4 bases between. The CDR3 consists of 14 residues. The chain's CDR3 is CASSWNSGANVLTF. The DNA of the CDR3 is TGTGCCAGCAGCTGGAACTCTGGGGCCAACGTCCTGACTTTC.

This clonotype was found many times. One end of the junction fails to match germline, which may point to a read error. The V call is TRBV11-2, the J call TRBJ2-2; D may correspond to TRBD1 or TRBD2 (5 bases each). There are 16 residues in the CDR3. CDR1 is SGHAT, CDR2 FQNNGV, per germline. In nucleotides, the CDR3 is TGTGCCAGCAGGTTAGGATTGGGGGACGGCACCGGGGAGCTGTTTTTT. Protein product: CASRLGLGDGTGELFF.

Comment on this clonotype: A much larger clone differs by one base, so this may be a read error. This likely comes from a read error, as the CDR3 has no conserved phenylalanine or tryptophan at its end. This chain connects TRBV11-2 to TRBJ2-3; no firm D call. This CDR3 has 12 residues. Trimming removed 4 bases at V and 4 bases at J, with 6 bases between. Germline CDR1 is SGHAT and CDR2 is FQNNGV. The CDR3 loop is CASSSSPDTQYL. Here the CDR3 DNA reads TGTGCCAGCAGCTCTAGTCCAGATACGCAGTATTTA.

This clonotype was seen only a few times. This chain uses TRBV6-2 or TRBV6-3 with TRBJ2-1; D is perhaps TRBD2 (5 bases). CDR1 and CDR2 from the germline V gene are MNHEY and SVGEGT. V lost 7 bases, J lost 6 bases, and 13 bases lay in between. The CDR3 is 13 amino acids. This CDR3 is CASIPGDFNEQFF. The CDR3 DNA follows: TGTGCCAGCATTCCCGGGGATTTCAATGAGCAGTTCTTC.